The T cell receptor beta chain described here comes from a study of tumor-infiltrating lymphocytes in primary liver carcinoma. Study-wide findings and caveats: The samples were not sorted (they were bulk), so CD4+ and CD8+ repertoires were not compared.

The germline V gene has CDR1 MNHEY and CDR2 SVGEGT. The CDR3 has 12 amino acids. Remarks on this clonotype: Its matching antigen is unknown. Sequence at one end of the junction differs from germline and may be a read error.

Unsorted whole blood yielded blood RNA, and germline DNA was extracted as well. Preoperatively, four milliliters of peripheral blood were collected. With a constant-region primer, TCR beta cDNA was made from 500 ng of total RNA. Slightly modified ARM-PCR served as the procedure for the TCR beta libraries. These libraries came from three rounds of nested multiplex PCR. The first two PCR rounds used TRBV1-TRBV30 primers with a Cbeta primer, around 10 cycles each. Each CDR3 protein gets one entry after TCRdb re-called the multiplex PCR reads with MiXCR. The sample carries 300,000 to 350,000 distinct CDR3 sequences, about 65% recorded once.

Sequenced material: peripheral blood. This TCR was recovered from a man aged 40-50 years with primary liver carcinoma and hepatitis B virus infection. The chain links TRBV6-2 or TRBV6-3 to TRBJ1-1; no firm D call. CDR3 nucleotides: TGTGTCAGCAGTAGGGCTTACACTGAAGCTTTCTTT. Its translation is CVSSRAYTEAFF.